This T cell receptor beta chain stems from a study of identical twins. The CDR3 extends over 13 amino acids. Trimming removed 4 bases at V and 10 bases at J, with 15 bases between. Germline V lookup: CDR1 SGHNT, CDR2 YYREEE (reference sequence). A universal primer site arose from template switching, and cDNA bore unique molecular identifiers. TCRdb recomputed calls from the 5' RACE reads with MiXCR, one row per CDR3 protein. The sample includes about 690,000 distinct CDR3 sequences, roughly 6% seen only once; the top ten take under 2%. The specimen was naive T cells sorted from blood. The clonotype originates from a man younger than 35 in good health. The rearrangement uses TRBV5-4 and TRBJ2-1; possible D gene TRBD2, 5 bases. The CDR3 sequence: CASSRVASIEQFF. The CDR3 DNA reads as TGTGCCAGCAGCCGTGTAGCGTCGATCGAGCAGTTCTTC. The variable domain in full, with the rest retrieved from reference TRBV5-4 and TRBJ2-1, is ETGVTQSPTHLIKTRGQQVTLRCSSQSGHNTVSWYQQALGQGPQFIFQYYREEENGRGNFPPRFSGLQFPNYSSELNVNALELDDSALYLCASSRVASIEQFFGPGTRLTVL.